The 9 T cell receptor beta chains presented below share a single source sample, sequenced in a study of cytomegalovirus exposure and HLA in healthy donors. The study ran its PCR with 60 Vbeta and 13 Jbeta primers. Clones were read by immunoSEQ multiplex PCR, and TCRdb kept only the in-frame ones, dropping some. The repertoire includes roughly 78,000 clones, about 66% of them detected once, and about 20% sits in the top ten. The sequencing sample was made of PBMCs. Receptor source: a man aged 40-50 years in good health and CMV-seropositive.

In its sample, this clone was seen a few times. The gene calls are TRBV7-3 and TRBJ2-1, with 8 bases fitting TRBD2. The CDR3 extends over 15 amino acids. CDR1 and CDR2 (germline): SGHTA, FQGTGA. V was clipped by 2 bases and J by 7 bases; unmatched bases: 7. Here the CDR3 DNA reads TGTGCCAGCAGCTTAGAGGGACTAGGTGGGAATGAGCAGTTCTTC. Translation gives CASSLEGLGGNEQFF.

The chain employs TRBV27 and TRBJ2-5, with a weak D call TRBD2 (6 bases). The ends were cut back, 6 bases at V and 5 bases at J, with 16 bases in the middle. CDR1 is MNHEY and CDR2 is SMNVEV in the germline V gene (reference sequence). The CDR3 has 14 residues. This CDR3 is CASSPGSIAETQYF. The CDR3 region has the DNA TGTGCCAGCAGCCCCGGGAGTATAGCCGAGACCCAGTACTTC.

This clone occurred once. V and J are TRBV19 and TRBJ1-2; a weak D match, TRBD1 (5 bases). CDR1 is LNHDA, CDR2 SQIVND, per germline (reference sequence). The V end lost 8 bases, the J end lost 8 bases, and 27 bases lay between the germline ends. CDR3 length: 16 residues. The CDR3 loop reads CASYRRLGLREGGYTF. The CDR3 nucleotides are TGTGCCAGTTATCGCCGCCTGGGACTCCGAGAAGGGGGCTACACCTTC.

The V call is TRBV6-1, the J call TRBJ1-5, with D perhaps matching TRBD1 (6 bases). This CDR3 has 13 amino acids. Trimming shortened V by 5 bases and J by 7 bases, and 12 bases separated the two germline ends. The germline V gene encodes CDR1 MNHNS and CDR2 SASEGT. CDR3 in amino acids: CASSIQGTQPQHF. The CDR3 bases are TGTGCCAGCAGTATACAGGGAACGCAGCCCCAGCATTTT.

V and J are TRBV9 and TRBJ1-4; D may be TRBD1 (5 bases). Between the trimmed V and J ends, which lost 3 bases and 8 bases, there was a span of 17 bases. The V gene's germline CDR1 is SGDLS and CDR2 YYNGEE. The CDR3 consists of 15 residues. CDR3 sequence (DNA): TGTGCCAGCAGCGCGGCCGGGACTCGATCCGAAAAACTGTTTTTT. This codes for CASSAAGTRSEKLFF.

In this sample, this clone turned up once. The DNA for the CDR3 is TGTGCCAGCAGTGAGACACAGGGAAGGGCAGATACGCAGTATTTT. Encoded protein: CASSETQGRADTQYF. The chain links TRBV6-4 to TRBJ2-3; weak D call: TRBD1 (6 bases). The CDR3 has 15 residues. Germline lookup yields CDR1 MRHNA and CDR2 SNTAGT. Trimming left V 3 bases short and J 4 bases short, with 14 bases between.

The rearrangement uses TRBV18 and TRBJ2-2, with 8 bases aligning to TRBD1. Per the germline V gene, CDR1 is KGHSH and CDR2 is LQKENI. V dropped 7 bases and J dropped 2; count of bases not matched to a gene: 6. The CDR3 consists of 15 residues. The CDR3 DNA is TGTGCCAGCTTGACGGGACAGGAAAACACCGGGGAGCTGTTTTTT. Encoded protein: CASLTGQENTGELFF.

The genes are TRBV5-1 and TRBJ1-1; D gene uncertain. The CDR3 is 16 amino acids. The V end lost 2 bases, the J end lost 6 bases, and 20 bases lay between the germline ends. Germline V CDR1 and CDR2: SGHRS, YFSETQ. CDR3 sequence reads: CASSFLERYLAAEAFF. The CDR3 DNA sequence: TGCGCCAGCAGCTTTCTGGAAAGGTACCTAGCGGCTGAAGCTTTCTTT.

The chain carries TRBV4-2 and TRBJ2-3, with D unresolved. V lost 5 bases and J 1 base, leaving 16 bases between the germline ends. Germline V gives CDR1 LGHNA, CDR2 YNFKEQ. This CDR3 spans 16 amino acids. The DNA of the CDR3 is TGTGCCAGCAGCGAGAGGCGACTGGATGGCACAGATACGCAGTATTTT. Translating gives CASSERRLDGTDTQYF.